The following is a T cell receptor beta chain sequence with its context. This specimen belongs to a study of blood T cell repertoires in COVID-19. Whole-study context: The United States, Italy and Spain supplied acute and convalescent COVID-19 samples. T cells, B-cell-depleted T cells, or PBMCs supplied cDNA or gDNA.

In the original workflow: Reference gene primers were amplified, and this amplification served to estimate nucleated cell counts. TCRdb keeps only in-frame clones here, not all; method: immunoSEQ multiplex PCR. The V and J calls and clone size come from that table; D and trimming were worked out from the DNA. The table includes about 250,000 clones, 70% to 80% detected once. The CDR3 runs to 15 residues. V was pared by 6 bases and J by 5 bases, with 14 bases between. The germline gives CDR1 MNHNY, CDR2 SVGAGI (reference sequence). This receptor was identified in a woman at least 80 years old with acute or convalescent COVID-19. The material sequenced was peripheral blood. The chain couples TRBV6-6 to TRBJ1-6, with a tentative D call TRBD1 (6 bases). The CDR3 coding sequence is TGTGCCAGCAGCCTCACCCGGACAGATAATTCACCCCTCCACTTT. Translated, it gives CASSLTRTDNSPLHF.